The entry that follows covers one T cell receptor (beta chain) sequence. Its antigen is currently unknown. This record belongs to a study of T cells in Graves' hyperthyroidism and ophthalmopathy. Study findings and constraints: Researchers found most expanded thyroid clonotypes above 0.001 in blood as well.

Amplified TCR beta CDR3 regions derived from RNA transcripts. Initially, a first-round RT-PCR of the TCR CDR3 employed the HTBI primer set. A single record per CDR3 protein comes from TCRdb applying MiXCR to the multiplex PCR reads. Among hundreds of thousands of distinct CDR3 sequences listed, about 15% were seen once. The V end was cut by 6 bases, the J end by 3 bases, with 15 bases between. Germline V gives CDR1 SQVTM, CDR2 ANQGSEA. The CDR3 length is 13 residues. The chain combines TRBV29-1 with TRBJ2-7; weak D call: TRBD2 (7 bases). The receptor's source is a woman between 40 and 50 years old with Graves' ophthalmopathy. Sequences were obtained from blood. Written as DNA, the CDR3 is TGCAGCGTCGGGGGGCAGGGGAACTACGAGCAGTACTTC. It yields the protein CSVGGQGNYEQYF.